This TCR beta chain emerged from a study of T cells after yellow fever vaccination. General study results and limits: Just a small share of clonotypes turned up in the CD4 compartment as well as the CD8 compartment.

This clonotype was counted at least ten times. Antigen: not known. Trimming removed 5 bases from V and 10 bases from J; junction bases left unmatched: 17. Germline V gene data show CDR1 as SGHVS and CDR2 as FNYEAQ. The CDR3 loop spans 16 amino acids. TCRdb passed the 5' RACE reads through MiXCR, listing each CDR3 protein once. The profile shows 450,000 to 650,000 distinct CDR3 sequences, about 13% of them singletons. The chain links TRBV7-6 to TRBJ2-1; TRBD2 matches at 7 bases. The clonotype originates from a man aged 30-40 years who received the YFV17D yellow fever vaccine. Sequenced material: PBMCs, taken on the day of the yellow fever booster vaccination. CDR3 DNA: TGTGCCAGCAGCCCGGGGGTGGGGGAGGGCAACTCGGAGCAGTTCTTC. The encoded protein is CASSPGVGEGNSEQFF.